The rows below give T cell receptor beta chains drawn from one sample of a study of CD8 T cells in Susac syndrome. TCRdb reprocessed the immunoSEQ multiplex PCR reads with MiXCR, giving one entry per CDR3 protein. The table shows about 280,000 distinct CDR3 sequences, with roughly 81% occurring only once. The sample consisted of CD8+ T cells from PBMCs. The source of these receptors is a human donor with multiple sclerosis. The CDR3 runs from the conserved cysteine through the conserved F or W. D genes are given only for firm matches. The size entry is marked missing in some rows and otherwise reads once, few, many or a size class.

d_call	cdr3_length	clone_size	j_call	v_call	cdr3_aa	cdr3_nt
TRBD1	14	-	TRBJ2-7	TRBV30	CAWSSWDSFNEQYF	TGTGCCTGGAGTTCATGGGACAGTTTCAACGAGCAGTACTTC
TRBD2	16	-	TRBJ2-5	TRBV13	CASSGTSGKNQETQYF	TGTGCCAGCAGCGGGACTAGCGGCAAAAACCAAGAGACCCAGTACTTC
-	14	-	TRBJ2-4	TRBV27	CASSPPRAKNIQYF	TGTGCCAGCAGTCCCCCCCGGGCCAAAAACATTCAGTACTTC
-	12	few	TRBJ1-1	TRBV4-2	CASSQDPGEAFF	TGTGCCAGCAGCCAAGATCCAGGGGAAGCTTTCTTT
-	14	-	TRBJ2-1	TRBV29-1	CSVSSARLYNEQFF	TGCAGCGTTTCTAGCGCCCGTCTATACAATGAGCAGTTCTTC
-	14	once	TRBJ2-1	TRBV19	CASSIKGSYNEQFF	TGTGCCAGTAGTATAAAGGGGTCCTACAATGAGCAGTTCTTC
TRBD2	17	-	TRBJ2-1	TRBV20-1	CSAPTGTSGRVSNEQFF	TGCAGTGCTCCCACCGGGACTAGCGGGAGGGTTAGCAATGAGCAGTTCTTC
-	16	-	TRBJ2-3	TRBV9	CASSLHAAPGRDTQYF	TGTGCCAGCAGCCTACACGCAGCGCCCGGGCGAGATACGCAGTATTTT
-	16	few	TRBJ2-2	TRBV5-4	CASSLNTGERTGELFF	TGTGCCAGCAGCCTGAATACGGGAGAAAGGACCGGGGAGCTGTTTTTT
-	14	-	TRBJ2-1	TRBV3-1	CASSQAPAYNEQFF	TGTGCCAGCAGCCAAGCGCCCGCGTACAATGAGCAGTTCTTC
TRBD1	13	-	TRBJ1-2	TRBV19	CASSWGQSYGYTF	TGTGCCAGTAGTTGGGGACAGAGCTATGGCTACACCTTC
-	16	-	TRBJ2-7	TRBV6-1	CASSDLHRGDPYEQYF	TGTGCCAGCAGTGACCTCCACCGTGGAGATCCCTACGAGCAGTACTTC
-	15	-	TRBJ2-3	TRBV4-1	CASSQVSIRTDTQYF	TGCGCCAGCAGCCAAGTCTCCATTCGCACAGATACGCAGTATTTT
-	14	-	TRBJ1-1	TRBV6-6	CASSYSSYNTEAFF	TGTGCCAGCAGTTACAGCAGCTATAACACTGAAGCTTTCTTT
TRBD2	17	-	TRBJ2-2	TRBV28	CASWDGLAGEDTGELFF	TGTGCCAGCTGGGATGGACTAGCGGGAGAAGACACCGGGGAGCTGTTTTTT
-	14	-	TRBJ2-3	TRBV24-1	CATRSRDNTDTQYF	TGTGCCACCCGAAGCCGGGACAACACAGATACGCAGTATTTT